This is a list of T cell receptor beta chains from one sample in a study of blood T cell repertoires in COVID-19. Clones were sequenced by immunoSEQ multiplex PCR, and TCRdb holds only the in-frame ones, with some missing. Of under 300,000 clones in the sample, 89% are singletons; the top ten hold 0.85% to 1%. Input material: peripheral blood. The receptors shown here come from a woman in her forties who had recovered from COVID-19. The conserved cysteine and the conserved F or W are not part of the CDR3 here. Size values are once, few and many counts, or a class for expanded clones, and some rows have none.

>NA|TRBV6-5|TRBJ1-5
ASSPHDRGNQPQH
>NA|TRBV5-8|TRBJ2-7
ASSTKVAGGPYEQY
>NA|TRBV7-9|TRBJ2-3
ASSGGTGTTADTQY
>NA|TRBV7-2|TRBJ2-5
ASSTASGRAGETQY
>NA|TRBV6-9|TRBJ2-1
ASSINDAGRHEQF
>NA|TRBV5-6|TRBJ2-7
ASSPGLRSSYEQY
>NA|TRBV7-2|TRBJ2-3
ASSWAGTSGTDTQY
>NA|TRBV13|TRBJ2-3
ASSLTGLALTDTQY
>NA|TRBV7-9|TRBJ2-2
ASRIASGTGELF
>NA|TRBV3-1/TRBV3-2|TRBJ2-2
ASSLPPGFSGSIPGELF
>NA|TRBV7-8|TRBJ2-1
ASSRLAGTEQF
>NA|TRBV2|TRBJ2-7
ASSELAGWDEQY
>few|TRBV24-1|TRBJ1-2
ATSEPTGSGGYT
>NA|TRBV3-1/TRBV3-2|TRBJ2-1
ASSQDPSSYNEQF
>NA|TRBV3-1/TRBV3-2|TRBJ1-1
ASRSGASGWTEAF
>NA|TRBV2|TRBJ2-5
ASSRDSQETQY
>NA|TRBV27|TRBJ1-5
ASSPGPGQGASNQPQH
>NA|TRBV24-1|TRBJ2-1
ATSALAGGTYNEQF
>once|TRBV9|TRBJ1-5
ASSQGGVQPQH
>NA|TRBV5-1|TRBJ2-7
ASSSLEALEQY
>NA|TRBV6-1|TRBJ2-4
ASSEALRQGNIQY
>NA|TRBV19|TRBJ2-1
ASSIEAGGYNEQF
>NA|TRBV7-2|TRBJ1-6
ASSLFAGGDSYNSPLH
>NA|TRBV27|TRBJ1-1
ASSAHRGRFHTEAF
>NA|TRBV7-9|TRBJ1-2
ASSPYEGDYGYT
>NA|TRBV5-6|TRBJ1-5
ASSLWGVNQPQH
>NA|TRBV11-2|TRBJ2-2
ASSPPRGTGELF
>NA|TRBV11-2|TRBJ2-2
ASSPHPGQAGAGELF
>NA|TRBV30|TRBJ2-3
AWSPGGNPPDTQY
>NA|TRBV5-5|TRBJ2-5
ASSLVPGQQETQY
>NA|TRBV2|TRBJ1-5
ASSEGQGRHQDQPQH
>NA|TRBV5-6|TRBJ2-7
ASSLRTGASNYEQY
>NA|TRBV2|TRBJ2-7
ASSEALLAGVDEQY
>NA|TRBV5-4|TRBJ1-4
ASSSQGQDEKLF
>NA|TRBV7-8|TRBJ2-7
ASSLAETGGGQY
>NA|TRBV11-2|TRBJ1-4
ASSLDALGASEKLF
>NA|TRBV7-9|TRBJ1-3
ASNIQGSTSGNTIY
>once|TRBV10-3|TRBJ2-1
AISVRGTSGNVVEQF
>NA|TRBV7-3|TRBJ2-1
ASSLDSSGYNEQF
>NA|TRBV27|TRBJ2-1
ASRPTIPFYNEQF
>NA|TRBV29-1|TRBJ2-5
SGNSGGQETQY
>NA|TRBV28|TRBJ2-2
ASSADRGPGELF
>NA|TRBV5-1|TRBJ2-1
ASSPLGETSSYNEQF
>NA|TRBV11-2|TRBJ2-7
ASSLDLVSGIVEQY
>NA|TRBV5-1|TRBJ2-1
ASSLGQTKGEQF
>NA|TRBV29-1|TRBJ1-2
SVVEASQTYGYT
>NA|TRBV19|TRBJ1-5
ASSGGNQPQH
>NA|TRBV19|TRBJ2-3
ASSIQGGRKADTQY
>NA|TRBV7-9|TRBJ2-1
ASSFIVLAGAFHNEQF
>few|TRBV5-4|TRBJ2-1
ASSLATYNEQF
>NA|TRBV29-1|TRBJ2-3
SVEKLAVSTDTQY
>NA|TRBV6-5|TRBJ2-5
ASQAGGRETQY
>few|TRBV27|TRBJ1-2
ASSPGTGPKYGYT